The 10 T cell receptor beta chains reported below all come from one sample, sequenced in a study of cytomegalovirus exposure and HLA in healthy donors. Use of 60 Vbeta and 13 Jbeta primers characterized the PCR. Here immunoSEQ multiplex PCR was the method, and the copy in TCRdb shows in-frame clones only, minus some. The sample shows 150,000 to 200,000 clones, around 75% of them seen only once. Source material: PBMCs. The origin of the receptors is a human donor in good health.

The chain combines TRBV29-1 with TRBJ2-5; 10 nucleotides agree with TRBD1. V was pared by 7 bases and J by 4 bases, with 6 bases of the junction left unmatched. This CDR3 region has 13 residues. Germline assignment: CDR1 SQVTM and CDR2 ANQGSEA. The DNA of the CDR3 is TGCAGCGACCACGGGGACAGGGGAGAGACCCAGTACTTC. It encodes CSDHGDRGETQYF. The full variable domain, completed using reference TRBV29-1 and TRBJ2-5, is SAVISQKPSRDICQRGTSLTIQCQVDSQVTMMFWYRQQPGQSLTLIATANQGSEATYESGFVIDKFPISRPNLTFSTLTVSNMSPEDSSIYLCSDHGDRGETQYFGPGTRLLVL.

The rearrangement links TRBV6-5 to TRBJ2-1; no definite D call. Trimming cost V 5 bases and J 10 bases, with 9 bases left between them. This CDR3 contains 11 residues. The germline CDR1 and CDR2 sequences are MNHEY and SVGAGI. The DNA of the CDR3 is TGTGCCAGCAGTCATCTAGAGGAGCAGTTCTTC. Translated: CASSHLEEQFF.

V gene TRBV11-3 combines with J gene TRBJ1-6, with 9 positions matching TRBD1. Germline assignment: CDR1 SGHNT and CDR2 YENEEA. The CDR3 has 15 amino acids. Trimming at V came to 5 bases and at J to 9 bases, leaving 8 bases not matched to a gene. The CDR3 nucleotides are TGTGCCAGCAGCCGGGACAGGGAGGAACGTTCACCCCTCCACTTT. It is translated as CASSRDREERSPLHF.

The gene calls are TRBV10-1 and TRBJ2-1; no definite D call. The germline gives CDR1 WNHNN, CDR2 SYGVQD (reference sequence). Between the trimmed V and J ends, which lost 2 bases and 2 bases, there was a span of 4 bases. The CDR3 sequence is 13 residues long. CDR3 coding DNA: TGCGCCAGCAGTGAGACTACCTACAATGAGCAGTTCTTC. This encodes CASSETTYNEQFF.

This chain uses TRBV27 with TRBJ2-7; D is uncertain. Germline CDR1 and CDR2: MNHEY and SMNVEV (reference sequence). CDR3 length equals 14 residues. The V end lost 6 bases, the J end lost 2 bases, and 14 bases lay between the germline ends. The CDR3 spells CASSLYGAPYEQYF. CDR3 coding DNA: TGTGCCAGCAGCCTGTACGGTGCCCCCTACGAGCAGTACTTC.

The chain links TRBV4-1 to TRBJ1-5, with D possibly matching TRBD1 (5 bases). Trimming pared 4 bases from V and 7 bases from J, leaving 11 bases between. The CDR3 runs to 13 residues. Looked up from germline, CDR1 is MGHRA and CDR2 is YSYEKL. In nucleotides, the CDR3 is TGCGCCAGCAGCCCAGGGATGGTGCAGCCCCAGCATTTT. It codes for CASSPGMVQPQHF.

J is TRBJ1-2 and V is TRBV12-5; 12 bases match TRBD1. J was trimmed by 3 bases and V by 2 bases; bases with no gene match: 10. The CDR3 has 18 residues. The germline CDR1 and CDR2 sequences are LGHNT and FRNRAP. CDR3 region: CASGLIPGQGAVDYGYTF. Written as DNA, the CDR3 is TGTGCTAGTGGTTTGATACCGGGACAGGGGGCGGTTGACTATGGCTACACCTTC.

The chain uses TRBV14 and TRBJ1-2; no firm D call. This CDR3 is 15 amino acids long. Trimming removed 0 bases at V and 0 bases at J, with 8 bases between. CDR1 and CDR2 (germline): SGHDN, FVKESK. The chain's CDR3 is CASSQDTGANYGYTF. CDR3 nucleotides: TGTGCCAGCAGCCAAGATACCGGGGCTAACTATGGCTACACCTTC. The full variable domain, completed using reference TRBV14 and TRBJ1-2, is EAGVTQFPSHSVIEKGQTVTLRCDPISGHDNLYWYRRVMGKEIKFLLHFVKESKQDESGMPNNRFLAERTGGTYSTLKVQPAELEDSGVYFCASSQDTGANYGYTFGSGTRLTVV.

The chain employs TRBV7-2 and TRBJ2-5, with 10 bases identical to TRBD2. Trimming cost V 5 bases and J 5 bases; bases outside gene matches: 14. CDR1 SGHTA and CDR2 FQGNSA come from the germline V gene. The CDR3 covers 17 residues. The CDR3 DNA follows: TGTGCCAGCAGCCCGGTGGTGAGCGGGGGGGCATCGGAGACCCAGTACTTC. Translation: CASSPVVSGGASETQYF.

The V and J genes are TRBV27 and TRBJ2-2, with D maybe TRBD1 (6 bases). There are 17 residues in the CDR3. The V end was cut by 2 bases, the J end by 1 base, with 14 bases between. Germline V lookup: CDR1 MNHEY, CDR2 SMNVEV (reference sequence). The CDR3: CASSLVGPTGNTGELFF. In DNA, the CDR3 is TGTGCCAGCAGTTTAGTGGGCCCGACAGGGAACACCGGGGAGCTGTTTTTT.